The 3 T cell receptor beta chains reported below all come from one sample, sequenced in a study of T cell repertoires in cytomegalovirus infection. TCRdb reprocessed the reads with MiXCR, giving one entry per CDR3 protein. This table has fewer than 950,000 distinct CDR3 sequences, 30% to 35% appearing once. Antigen specificity for these receptors is unknown. The specimen comprised cultured CD8+ T cells from PBMCs, sampled from culture after CMV antigen stimulation. The source is a human donor in good health (CMV status not recorded). Some clones in this sample may be carry-over from other donors' samples.

With respect to this clonotype: This may be a read error: a much more frequent sequence differs by one nucleotide. V usage is TRBV6-1 and J usage is TRBJ2-1; unclear D gene. CDR1 and CDR2 (germline): MNHNS, SASEGT. This CDR3 is built from 14 residues. CDR3 loop: CVSTLFLGGDEQFF. CDR3 sequence (DNA): TGTGTCAGCACCCTTTTCTTGGGTGGGGATGAGCAGTTCTTC.

This sequence joins TRBV6-4 and TRBJ2-5; 7 bases are a match to TRBD2. The germline V gene encodes CDR1 MRHNA and CDR2 SNTAGT. V lost 0 bases and J lost 5; bases outside the gene matches: 0. The CDR3 contains 13 residues. CDR3 loop: CASSDSGGETQYF. The CDR3, as DNA: TGTGCCAGCAGTGACTCGGGGGGGGAGACCCAGTACTTC.

This clonotype was observed at least ten times. This chain connects TRBV5-6 to TRBJ2-7; 9 bases fit TRBD1. Germline assignment: CDR1 SGHDT and CDR2 YYEEEE. The trim removed 4 bases at V and 4 bases at J, leaving 6 bases unmatched. This CDR3 comprises 14 residues. This chain's CDR3 is CASSPGTGYYEQYF. CDR3 in DNA: TGTGCCAGCAGCCCCGGGACAGGGTATTACGAGCAGTACTTC.